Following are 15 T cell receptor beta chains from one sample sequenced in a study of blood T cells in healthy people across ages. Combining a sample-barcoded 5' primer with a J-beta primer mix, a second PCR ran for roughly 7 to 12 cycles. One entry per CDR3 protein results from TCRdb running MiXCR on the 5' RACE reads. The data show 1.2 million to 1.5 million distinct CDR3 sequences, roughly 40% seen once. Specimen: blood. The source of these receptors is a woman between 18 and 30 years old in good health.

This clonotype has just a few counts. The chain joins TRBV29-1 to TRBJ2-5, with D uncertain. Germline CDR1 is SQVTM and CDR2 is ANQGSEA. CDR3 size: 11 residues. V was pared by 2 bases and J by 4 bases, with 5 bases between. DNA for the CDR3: TGCAGCGTTGAACCCGGAGAGACCCAGTACTTC. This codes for CSVEPGETQYF.

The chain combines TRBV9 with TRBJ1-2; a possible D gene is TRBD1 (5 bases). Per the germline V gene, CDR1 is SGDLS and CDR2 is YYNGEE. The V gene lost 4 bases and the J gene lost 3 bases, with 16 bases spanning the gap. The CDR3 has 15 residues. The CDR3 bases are TGTGCCAGCAGCCCCTCTCTGCAGGGCTACTATGGCTACACCTTC. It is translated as CASSPSLQGYYGYTF.

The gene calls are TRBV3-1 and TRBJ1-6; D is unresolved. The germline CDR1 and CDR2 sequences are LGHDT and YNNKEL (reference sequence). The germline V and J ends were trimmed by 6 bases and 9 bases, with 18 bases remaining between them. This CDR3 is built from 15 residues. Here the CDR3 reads CASRYSEIGGSPLHF. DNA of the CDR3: TGTGCCAGCAGGTACTCAGAAATCGGCGGTTCACCCCTCCACTTT.

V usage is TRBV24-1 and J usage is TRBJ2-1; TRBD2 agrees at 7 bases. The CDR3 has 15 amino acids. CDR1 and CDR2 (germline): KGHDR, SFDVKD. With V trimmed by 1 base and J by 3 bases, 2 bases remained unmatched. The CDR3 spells CATSDFGGGYNEQFF. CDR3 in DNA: TGTGCCACCAGTGATTTCGGCGGGGGCTACAATGAGCAGTTCTTC.

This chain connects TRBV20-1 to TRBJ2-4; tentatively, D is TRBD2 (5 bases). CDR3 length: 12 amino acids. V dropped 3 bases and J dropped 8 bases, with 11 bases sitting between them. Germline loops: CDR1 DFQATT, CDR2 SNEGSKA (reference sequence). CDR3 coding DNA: TGCAGTGCTAGGATGGAGGAGCACATTCAGTACTTC. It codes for CSARMEEHIQYF.

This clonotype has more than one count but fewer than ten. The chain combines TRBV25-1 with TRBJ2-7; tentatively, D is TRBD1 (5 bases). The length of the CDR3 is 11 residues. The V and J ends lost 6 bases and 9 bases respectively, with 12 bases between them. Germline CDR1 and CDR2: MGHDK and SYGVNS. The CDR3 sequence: CASSSGPGQYF. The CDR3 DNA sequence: TGTGCCAGCAGCTCAGGGCCGGGGCAGTACTTC.

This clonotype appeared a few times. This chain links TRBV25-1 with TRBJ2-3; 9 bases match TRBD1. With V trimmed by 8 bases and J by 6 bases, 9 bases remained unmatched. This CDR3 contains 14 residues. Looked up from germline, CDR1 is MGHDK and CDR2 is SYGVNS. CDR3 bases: TGTGCCAGCGGTAGGACAGGGGAAGCGGATACGCAGTATTTT. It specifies CASGRTGEADTQYF.

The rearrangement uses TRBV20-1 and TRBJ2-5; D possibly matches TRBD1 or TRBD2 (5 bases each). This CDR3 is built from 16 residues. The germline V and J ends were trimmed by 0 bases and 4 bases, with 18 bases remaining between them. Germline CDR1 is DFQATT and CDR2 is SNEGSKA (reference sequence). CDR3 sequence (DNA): TGCAGTGCTAGAGATCCTGGGGCCGTTGGGGGAGAGACCCAGTACTTC. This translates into CSARDPGAVGGETQYF.

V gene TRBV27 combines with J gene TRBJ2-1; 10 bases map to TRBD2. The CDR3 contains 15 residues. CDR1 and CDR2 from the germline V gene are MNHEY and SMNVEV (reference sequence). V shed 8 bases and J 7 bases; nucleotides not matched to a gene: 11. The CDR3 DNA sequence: TGTGCCAGCCAGATAGCGGGAGGTTCAAAAAATGAGCAGTTCTTC. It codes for CASQIAGGSKNEQFF.

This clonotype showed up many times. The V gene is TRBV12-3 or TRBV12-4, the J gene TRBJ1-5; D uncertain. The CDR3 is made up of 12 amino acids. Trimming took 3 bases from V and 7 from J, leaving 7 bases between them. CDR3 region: CASSFGGQPQHF. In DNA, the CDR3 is TGTGCCAGCAGTTTCGGCGGGCAGCCCCAGCATTTT.

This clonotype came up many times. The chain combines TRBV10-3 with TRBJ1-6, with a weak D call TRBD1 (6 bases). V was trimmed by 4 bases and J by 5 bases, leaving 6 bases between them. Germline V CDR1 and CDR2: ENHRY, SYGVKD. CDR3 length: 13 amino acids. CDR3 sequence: CAISGDNNSPLHF. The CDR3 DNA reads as TGTGCCATCAGTGGGGACAATAATTCACCCCTCCACTTT.

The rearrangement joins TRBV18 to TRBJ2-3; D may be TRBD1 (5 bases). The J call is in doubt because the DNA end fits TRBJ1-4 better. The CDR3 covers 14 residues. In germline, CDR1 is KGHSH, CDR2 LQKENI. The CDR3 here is CASSPPAGREKLFF. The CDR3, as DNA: TGTGCCAGCTCACCACCGGCAGGGCGTGAAAAACTGTTTTTT.

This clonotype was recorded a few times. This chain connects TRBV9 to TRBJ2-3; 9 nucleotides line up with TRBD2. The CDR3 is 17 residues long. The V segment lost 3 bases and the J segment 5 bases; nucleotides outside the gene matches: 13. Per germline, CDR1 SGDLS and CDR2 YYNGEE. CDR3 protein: CASSDRPPLAGQDTQYF. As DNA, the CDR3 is TGTGCCAGCAGCGACAGACCCCCCCTAGCGGGGCAAGATACGCAGTATTTT.

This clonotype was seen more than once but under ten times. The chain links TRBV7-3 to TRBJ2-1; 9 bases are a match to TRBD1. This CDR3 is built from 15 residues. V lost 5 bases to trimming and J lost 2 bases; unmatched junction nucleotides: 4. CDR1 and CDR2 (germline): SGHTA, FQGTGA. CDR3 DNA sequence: TGTGCCAGCAGCGTACAGGGGGCTACCTACAATGAGCAGTTCTTC. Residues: CASSVQGATYNEQFF. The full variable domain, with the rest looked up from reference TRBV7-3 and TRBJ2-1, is GAGVSQTPSNKVTEKGKYVELRCDPISGHTALYWYRQSLGQGPEFLIYFQGTGAADDSGLPNDRFFAVRPEGSVSTLKIQRTERGDSAVYLCASSVQGATYNEQFFGPGTRLTVL.

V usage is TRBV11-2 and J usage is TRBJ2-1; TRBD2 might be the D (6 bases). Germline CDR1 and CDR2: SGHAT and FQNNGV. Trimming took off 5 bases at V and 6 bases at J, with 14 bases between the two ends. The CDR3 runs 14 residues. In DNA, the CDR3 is TGTGCCAGCAGCGCCGGCGGGGCCCCCAATGAGCAGTTCTTC. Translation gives CASSAGGAPNEQFF.